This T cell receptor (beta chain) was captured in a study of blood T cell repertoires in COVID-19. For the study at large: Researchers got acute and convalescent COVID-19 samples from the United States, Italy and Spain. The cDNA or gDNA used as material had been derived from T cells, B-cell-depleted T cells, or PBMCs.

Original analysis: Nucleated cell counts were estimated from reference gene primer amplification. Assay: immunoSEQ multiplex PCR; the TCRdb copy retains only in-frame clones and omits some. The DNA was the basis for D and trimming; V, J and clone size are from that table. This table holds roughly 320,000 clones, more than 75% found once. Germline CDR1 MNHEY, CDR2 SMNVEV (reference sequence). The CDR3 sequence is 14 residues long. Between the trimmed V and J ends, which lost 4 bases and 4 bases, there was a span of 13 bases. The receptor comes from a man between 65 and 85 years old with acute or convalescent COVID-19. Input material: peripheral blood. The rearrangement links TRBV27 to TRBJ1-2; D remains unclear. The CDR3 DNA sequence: TGTGCCAGCAGTTCCCGGGAAGGGTCCTATGGCTACACCTTC. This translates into CASSSREGSYGYTF.